This T cell receptor beta chain originates from a study of cytomegalovirus exposure and HLA in healthy donors. Broader study findings: In a later analysis, parvovirus B19, influenza, CMV and Epstein-Barr virus appeared linked to several top co-occurrence clusters. Excluded: some indistinguishable V segments such as TRBV6-2 and TRBV6-3. It was taken for granted in presence/absence analyses that sequencing depth across donors was roughly uniform.

A remark on this clone: Its antigen is unknown.

Germline assignment: CDR1 SGDLS and CDR2 YYNGEE. Trimming cost V 0 bases and J 8 bases, with 9 bases left between them. The CDR3 extends over 13 amino acids. PCR involved 60 Vbeta and 13 Jbeta primers. Measured with immunoSEQ multiplex PCR; TCRdb has only the in-frame clones, and not every one. The profile shows about 90,000 clones, over 70% of them singletons. The sequenced sample was PBMCs. The chain is built from TRBV9 and TRBJ2-1; D remains ambiguous. The clonotype comes from a boy aged 5-17 years in good health and CMV-seronegative. CDR3 protein: CASSVAVGDEQFF. The CDR3 coding sequence is TGTGCCAGCAGCGTAGCGGTCGGAGATGAGCAGTTCTTC.